The count of the clone carrying this TCR beta chain is one. The target antigen is unknown. An end of the junction does not agree with germline; a read error may underlie this. The data are from a study of tumor and adjacent non-tumor tissue in lung cancer. Study-level background: Patients were aged roughly 31 to 76, nine to eleven men and roughly 5 women, stage I to III. Study-level findings and limits: Tumor tissue had significantly higher TCR diversity than normal lung. Shorter survival was associated with higher TCR diversity in tumors.

CDR3 length equals 15 residues. CDR1 and CDR2 from the germline V gene are SQVTM and ANQGSEA. Three rounds of nested PCR, following a modified ARM-PCR protocol, produced the TCRbeta library. MiXCR was run by TCRdb on the multiplex PCR reads, yielding one entry per CDR3 protein. Counted here are over 100,000 distinct CDR3 sequences, about 61% occurring once; the ten biggest clones make up under 20%. No cell sorting was done before RNA was extracted from the tissue. This non-tumor lung sample came from over 3 cm beyond the tumor edge. V is TRBV29-1 and J is TRBJ2-1, with 7 bases lining up with TRBD2. The sample consisted of distant non-tumor lung tissue. This sequence originates from a man aged 60 to 75 with non-small cell lung cancer. The CDR3, as DNA: TGCGGCGTCGGAAGTGCGGGAGACTCCTACAATGAGCAGTTCTTC. Amino acids: CGVGSAGDSYNEQFF.